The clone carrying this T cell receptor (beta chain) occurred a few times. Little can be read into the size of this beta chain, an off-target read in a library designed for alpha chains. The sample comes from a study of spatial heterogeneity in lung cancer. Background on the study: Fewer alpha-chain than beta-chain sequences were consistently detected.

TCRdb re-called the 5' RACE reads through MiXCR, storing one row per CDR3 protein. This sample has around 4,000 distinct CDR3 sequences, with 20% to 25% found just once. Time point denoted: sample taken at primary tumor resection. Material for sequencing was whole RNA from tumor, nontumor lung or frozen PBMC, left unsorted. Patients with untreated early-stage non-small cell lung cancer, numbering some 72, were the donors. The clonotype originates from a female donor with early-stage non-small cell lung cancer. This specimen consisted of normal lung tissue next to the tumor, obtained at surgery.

CDR3: CASSLVLAGPHNEQFF. DNA of the CDR3: TGTGCCAGCAGCTTAGTACTAGCGGGGCCCCACAATGAGCAGTTCTTC. The chain links TRBV7-9 to TRBJ2-1; 10 positions match TRBD2. The V and J ends lost 1 base and 5 bases, in that order; junction bases with no gene match: 5. CDR3 length: 16 amino acids. Germline assignment: CDR1 SEHNR and CDR2 FQNEAQ (reference sequence).